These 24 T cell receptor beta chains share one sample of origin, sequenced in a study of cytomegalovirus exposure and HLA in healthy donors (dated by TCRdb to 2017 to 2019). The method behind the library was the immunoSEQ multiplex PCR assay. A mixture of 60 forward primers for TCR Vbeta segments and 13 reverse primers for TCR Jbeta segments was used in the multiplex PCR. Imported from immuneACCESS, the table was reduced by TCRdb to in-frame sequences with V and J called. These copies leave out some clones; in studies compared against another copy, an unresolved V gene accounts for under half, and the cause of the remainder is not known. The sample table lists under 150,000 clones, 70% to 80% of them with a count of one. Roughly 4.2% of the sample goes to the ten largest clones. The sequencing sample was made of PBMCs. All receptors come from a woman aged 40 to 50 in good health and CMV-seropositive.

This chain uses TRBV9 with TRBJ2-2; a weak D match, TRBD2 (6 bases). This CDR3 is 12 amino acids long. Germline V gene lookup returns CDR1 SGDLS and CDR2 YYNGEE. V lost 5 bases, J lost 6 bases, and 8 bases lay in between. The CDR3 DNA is TGTGCCAGCAGACAGCGGGCCGGGGAGCTGTTTTTT. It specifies CASRQRAGELFF.

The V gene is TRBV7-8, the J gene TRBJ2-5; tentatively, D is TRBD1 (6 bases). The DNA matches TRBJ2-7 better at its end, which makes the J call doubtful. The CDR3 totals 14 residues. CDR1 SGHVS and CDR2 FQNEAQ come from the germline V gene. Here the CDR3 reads CASSPTTGQYEQYF. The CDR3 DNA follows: TGTGCCAGCAGCCCCACCACGGGACAATACGAGCAGTACTTC.

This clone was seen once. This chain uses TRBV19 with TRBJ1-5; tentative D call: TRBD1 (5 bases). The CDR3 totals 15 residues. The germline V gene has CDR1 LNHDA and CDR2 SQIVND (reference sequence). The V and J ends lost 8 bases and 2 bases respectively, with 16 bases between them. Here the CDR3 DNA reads TGTGCCAGTCAGGGAGGGATAGAACGCAATCAGCCCCAGCATTTT. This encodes CASQGGIERNQPQHF.

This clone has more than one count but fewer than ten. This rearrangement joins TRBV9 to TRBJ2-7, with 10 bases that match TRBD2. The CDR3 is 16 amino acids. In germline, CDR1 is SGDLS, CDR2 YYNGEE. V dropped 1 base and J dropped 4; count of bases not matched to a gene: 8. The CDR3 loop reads CASSVLAGAGSYEQYF. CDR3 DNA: TGTGCCAGCAGCGTACTAGCGGGAGCGGGTTCTTACGAGCAGTACTTC.

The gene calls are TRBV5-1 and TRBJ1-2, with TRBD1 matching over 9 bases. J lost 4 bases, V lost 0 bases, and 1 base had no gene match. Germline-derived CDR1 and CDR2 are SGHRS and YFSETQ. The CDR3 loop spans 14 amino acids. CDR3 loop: CASSLGDRAYGYTF. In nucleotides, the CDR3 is TGCGCCAGCAGCTTGGGGGACAGGGCCTATGGCTACACCTTC.

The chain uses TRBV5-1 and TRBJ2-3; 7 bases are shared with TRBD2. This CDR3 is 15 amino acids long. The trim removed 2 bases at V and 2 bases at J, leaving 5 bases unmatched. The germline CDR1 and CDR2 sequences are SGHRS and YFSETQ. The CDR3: CASSFSGTHTDTQYF. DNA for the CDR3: TGCGCCAGCAGCTTCAGCGGGACCCACACAGATACGCAGTATTTT.

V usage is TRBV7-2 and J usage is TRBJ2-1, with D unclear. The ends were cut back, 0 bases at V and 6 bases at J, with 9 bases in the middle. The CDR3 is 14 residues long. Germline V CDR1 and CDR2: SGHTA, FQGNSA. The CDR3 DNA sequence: TGTGCCAGCAGCTTAGCCTACGCGAGCAATGAGCAGTTCTTC. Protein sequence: CASSLAYASNEQFF. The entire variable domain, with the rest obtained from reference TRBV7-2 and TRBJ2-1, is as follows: GAGVSQSPSNKVTEKGKDVELRCDPISGHTALYWYRQSLGQGLEFLIYFQGNSAPDKSGLPSDRFSAERTGGSVSTLTIQRTQQEDSAVYLCASSLAYASNEQFFGPGTRLTVL.

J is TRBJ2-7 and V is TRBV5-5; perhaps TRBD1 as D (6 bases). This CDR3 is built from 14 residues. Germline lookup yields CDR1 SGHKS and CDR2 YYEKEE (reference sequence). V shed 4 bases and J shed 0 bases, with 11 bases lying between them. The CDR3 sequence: CASSARDNSYEQYF. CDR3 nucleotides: TGTGCCAGCAGCGCCCGGGACAACTCCTACGAGCAGTACTTC.

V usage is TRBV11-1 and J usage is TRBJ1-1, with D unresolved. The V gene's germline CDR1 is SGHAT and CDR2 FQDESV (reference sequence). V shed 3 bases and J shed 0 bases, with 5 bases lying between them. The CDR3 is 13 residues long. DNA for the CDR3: TGTGCCAGCAGCTTGCTACTGAACACTGAAGCTTTCTTT. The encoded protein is CASSLLLNTEAFF.

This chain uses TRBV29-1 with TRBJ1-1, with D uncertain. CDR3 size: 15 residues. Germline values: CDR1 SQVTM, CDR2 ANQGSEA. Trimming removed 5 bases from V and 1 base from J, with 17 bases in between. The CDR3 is CSVHRSTRGNTEAFF. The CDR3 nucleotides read TGCAGCGTTCACCGGTCTACCCGGGGGAACACTGAAGCTTTCTTT.

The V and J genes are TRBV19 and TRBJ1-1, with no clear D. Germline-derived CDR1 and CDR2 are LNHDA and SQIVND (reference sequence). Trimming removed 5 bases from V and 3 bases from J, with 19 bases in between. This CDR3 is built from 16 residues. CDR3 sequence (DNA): TGTGCCAGTAGTGTAAAATGGGGAGCCGCGGACACTGAAGCTTTCTTT. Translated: CASSVKWGAADTEAFF.

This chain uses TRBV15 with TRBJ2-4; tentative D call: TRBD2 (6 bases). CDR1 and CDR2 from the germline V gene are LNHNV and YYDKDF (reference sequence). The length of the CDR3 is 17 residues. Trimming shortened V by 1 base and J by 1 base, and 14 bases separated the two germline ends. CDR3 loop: CATSRAGPGSAKNIQYF. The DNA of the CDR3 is TGTGCCACCAGCAGAGCAGGGCCCGGGAGCGCCAAAAACATTCAGTACTTC.

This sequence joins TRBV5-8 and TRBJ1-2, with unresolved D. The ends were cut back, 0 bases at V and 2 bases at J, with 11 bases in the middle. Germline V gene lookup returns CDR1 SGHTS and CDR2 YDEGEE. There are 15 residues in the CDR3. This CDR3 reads CASSLDYRGNYGYTF. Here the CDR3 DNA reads TGTGCCAGCAGCTTGGATTACAGAGGGAACTATGGCTACACCTTC.

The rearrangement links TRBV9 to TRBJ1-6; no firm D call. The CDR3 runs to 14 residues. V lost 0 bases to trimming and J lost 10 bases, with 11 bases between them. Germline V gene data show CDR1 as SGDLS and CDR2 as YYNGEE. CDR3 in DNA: TGTGCCAGCAGCGTAGGGGGAGGGAGATCACCCCTCCACTTT. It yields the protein CASSVGGGRSPLHF.

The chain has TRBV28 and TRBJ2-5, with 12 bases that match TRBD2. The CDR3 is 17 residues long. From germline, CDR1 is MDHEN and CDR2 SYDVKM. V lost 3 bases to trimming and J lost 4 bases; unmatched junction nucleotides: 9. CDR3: CASSFVRLAGERETQYF. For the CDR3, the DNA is TGTGCCAGCAGTTTTGTCCGACTAGCGGGAGAACGAGAGACCCAGTACTTC.

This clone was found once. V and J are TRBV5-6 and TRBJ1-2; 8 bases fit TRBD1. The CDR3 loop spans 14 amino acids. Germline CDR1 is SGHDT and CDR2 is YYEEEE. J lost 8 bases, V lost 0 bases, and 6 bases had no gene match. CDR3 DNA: TGTGCCAGCAGCTTGGGTCAGGGGGCCGGGGGCTACACCTTC. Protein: CASSLGQGAGGYTF.

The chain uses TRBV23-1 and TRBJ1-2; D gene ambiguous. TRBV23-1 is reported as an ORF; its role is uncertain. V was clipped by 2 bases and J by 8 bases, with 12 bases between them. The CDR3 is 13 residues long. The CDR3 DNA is TGCGCCAGCAGTCAACGGGTCCGAACGGGCTACACCTTC. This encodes CASSQRVRTGYTF.

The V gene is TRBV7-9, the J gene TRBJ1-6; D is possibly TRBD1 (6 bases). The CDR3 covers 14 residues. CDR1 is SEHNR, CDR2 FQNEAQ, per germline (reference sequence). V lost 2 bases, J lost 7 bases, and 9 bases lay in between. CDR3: CASSLTGMNSPLHF. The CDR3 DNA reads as TGTGCCAGCAGCTTAACAGGGATGAATTCACCCCTCCACTTT.

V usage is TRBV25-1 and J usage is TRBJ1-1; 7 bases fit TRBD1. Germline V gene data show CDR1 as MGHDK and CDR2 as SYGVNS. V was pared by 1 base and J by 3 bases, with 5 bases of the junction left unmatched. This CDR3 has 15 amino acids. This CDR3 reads CASSELGRGDTEAFF. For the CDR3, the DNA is TGTGCCAGCAGTGAATTGGGCAGGGGGGACACTGAAGCTTTCTTT.

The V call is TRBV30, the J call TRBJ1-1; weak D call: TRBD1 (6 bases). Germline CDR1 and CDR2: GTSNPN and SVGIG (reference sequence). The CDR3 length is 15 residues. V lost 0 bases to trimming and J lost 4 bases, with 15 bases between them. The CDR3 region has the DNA TGTGCCTGGAGTGTACTGCGGGGGGCCGGCACTGAAGCTTTCTTT. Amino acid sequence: CAWSVLRGAGTEAFF.

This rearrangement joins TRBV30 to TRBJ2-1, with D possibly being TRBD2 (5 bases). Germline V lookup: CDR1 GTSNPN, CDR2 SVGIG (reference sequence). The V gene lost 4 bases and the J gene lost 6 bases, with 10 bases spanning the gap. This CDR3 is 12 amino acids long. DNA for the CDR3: TGTGCCTGGACCCCTCGGGGCAATGAGCAGTTCTTC. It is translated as CAWTPRGNEQFF.

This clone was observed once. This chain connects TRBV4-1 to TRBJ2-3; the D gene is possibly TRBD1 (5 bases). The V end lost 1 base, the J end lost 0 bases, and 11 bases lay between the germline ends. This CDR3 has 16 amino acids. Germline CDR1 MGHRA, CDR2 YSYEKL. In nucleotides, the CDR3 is TGCGCCAGCAGCCAAGGGGGCGGTGAGAGCACAGATACGCAGTATTTT. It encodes CASSQGGGESTDTQYF.

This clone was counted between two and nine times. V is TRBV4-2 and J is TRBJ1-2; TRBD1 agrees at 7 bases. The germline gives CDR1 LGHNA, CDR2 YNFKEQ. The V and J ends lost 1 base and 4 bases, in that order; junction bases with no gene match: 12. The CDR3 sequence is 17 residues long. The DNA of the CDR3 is TGTGCCAGCAGCCAAGGCACAGGGGAAAGCAGCAGCTATGGCTACACCTTC. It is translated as CASSQGTGESSSYGYTF.

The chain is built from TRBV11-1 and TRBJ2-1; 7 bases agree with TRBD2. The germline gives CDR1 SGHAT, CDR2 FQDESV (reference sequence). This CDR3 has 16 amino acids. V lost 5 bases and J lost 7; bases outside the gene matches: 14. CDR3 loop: CASSPKGKRGGNEQFF. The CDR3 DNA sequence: TGTGCCAGCAGCCCCAAGGGGAAGCGGGGAGGTAATGAGCAGTTCTTC.